The 5 T cell receptor beta chains presented below share a single source sample, sequenced in a study of blood T cell repertoires in COVID-19. Profiled with immunoSEQ multiplex PCR; TCRdb holds only in-frame clones, not every one. Of about 300,000 clones in the sample, 80% to 90% are singletons; the top ten hold about 1.2%. The specimen was peripheral blood. The receptor source for this set is a woman aged 45-60 years with acute or convalescent COVID-19.

This clone was found once. The chain combines TRBV6-6 with TRBJ1-2, with 9 positions matching TRBD1. The CDR3 length is 14 residues. Germline CDR1 reads MNHNY; CDR2 reads SVGAGI (reference sequence). V shed 2 bases and J 4 bases; nucleotides not matched to a gene: 2. Here the CDR3 reads CASSYDRGTYGYTF. DNA for the CDR3: TGTGCCAGCAGTTACGACAGGGGGACCTATGGCTACACCTTC.

In the case of this clone: The sample carries other DNA sequences with the same CDR3. The chain is built from TRBV18 and TRBJ1-4; TRBD1 is a possible D gene (5 bases). Trimming left V 6 bases short and J 4 bases short, with 9 bases between. The V gene's germline CDR1 is KGHSH and CDR2 LQKENI. The CDR3 contains 13 residues. CDR3 protein: CASSRAGNEKLFF. CDR3 DNA: TGTGCCAGCTCCAGGGCCGGTAATGAAAAACTGTTTTTT. Drawing the rest from reference TRBV18 and TRBJ1-4, the complete variable domain is NAGVMQNPRHLVRRRGQEARLRCSPMKGHSHVYWYRQLPEEGLKFMVYLQKENIIDESGMPKERFSAEFPKEGPSILRIQQVVRGDSAAYFCASSRAGNEKLFFGSGTQLSVL.

The V and J genes are TRBV30 and TRBJ2-7; 7 bases are a match to TRBD2. This CDR3 comprises 13 residues. CDR1 is GTSNPN and CDR2 is SVGIG in the germline V gene (reference sequence). Unmatched junction bases numbered 8, after V lost 2 bases and J lost 7 bases. CDR3 nucleotides: TGTGCCTGGAGTAGTGAGGGACTACGGGAGCAGTACTTC. As protein: CAWSSEGLREQYF.

This clone was detected a few times. The chain is built from TRBV5-1 and TRBJ1-6; TRBD1 matches 9 bases. The CDR3 has 15 residues. In germline, CDR1 is SGHRS, CDR2 YFSETQ. V trimming: 1 base; J trimming: 5 bases; junction bases outside the gene matches: 1. CDR3 DNA: TGCGCCAGCAGCTTGACAGGGGGCGATAATTCACCCCTCCACTTT. Translating it yields CASSLTGGDNSPLHF. The full variable domain, in which reference TRBV5-1 and TRBJ1-6 provide the parts outside the CDR3, is KAGVTQTPRYLIKTRGQQVTLSCSPISGHRSVSWYQQTPGQGLQFLFEYFSETQRNKGNFPGRFSGRQFSNSRSEMNVSTLELGDSALYLCASSLTGGDNSPLHFGNGTRLTVT.

This clone was observed a few times. The chain joins TRBV5-1 to TRBJ2-5; possibly TRBD2 for D (7 bases). Germline CDR1 reads SGHRS; CDR2 reads YFSETQ. The CDR3 contains 14 residues. Trimming stripped 3 bases from V and 5 bases from J, with 14 bases between. CDR3 sequence (DNA): TGCGCCAGCAGCTGGGGGGGCGGGTCCGAGACCCAGTACTTC. Encoded protein: CASSWGGGSETQYF.